One T cell receptor (beta chain) is described in this entry. Its antigen remains unknown. Researchers reported that TCR beta cDNA libraries carried unique molecular identifiers. Each sample of about 0.9 to 11 million input T cells yielded around 500,000 cDNA molecules, so each molecule approximated one T cell. One entry per CDR3 protein results from TCRdb running MiXCR on the PCR reads. The data contain about 820,000 distinct CDR3 sequences, roughly 58% of them singletons. The data are from a study of post-analysis software for immune sequencing data. Broader study findings: The authors found that F measure strongly co-clustered same-batch samples. Multiple sclerosis patients had significantly lower normalized Chao1 diversity than controls. TRBV5-6, TRBV5-1 and TRBV20-1 belonged to a set of roughly 5 TRBV segments that were more frequent in patients than controls.

CDR3 size: 13 residues. Germline-derived CDR1 and CDR2 are MNHNY and SVGAGI (reference sequence). V was pared by 0 bases and J by 5 bases, with 5 bases between. The J gene is TRBJ2-1, the V gene TRBV6-6; no definite D call. The clonotype comes from a girl aged 5-17 years with multiple sclerosis. Sequencing was carried out using blood. CDR3 nucleotide sequence: TGTGCCAGCAGTTACTCAACTAACAATGAGCAGTTCTTC. The encoded protein is CASSYSTNNEQFF.